The 20 T cell receptor beta chains below come from one sample, sequenced in a study of CD8+ T cells in alopecia areata. After isolation, RNA underwent reverse transcription to generate cDNA as the sequencing template. Here immunoSEQ multiplex PCR was the method, and the copy in TCRdb shows in-frame clones only, minus some. The table has over 100,000 clones, around 49% seen once. This specimen consisted of CD8+ T cells sorted from blood, obtained at week 0. Receptor source: a human donor with alopecia areata.

Here the CDR3 reads CASSQDLQENYNSPLHF. CDR3 in DNA: TGCGCCAGCAGCCAAGATCTTCAGGAGAACTATAATTCACCCCTCCACTTT. This chain connects TRBV4-3 to TRBJ1-6; D not certain. V gave up 0 bases and J gave up 3 bases, with 12 bases separating them. Germline values: CDR1 LGHNA, CDR2 YSLEER. This CDR3 is built from 17 residues.

The V and J genes are TRBV6-6 and TRBJ2-7, with TRBD1 matching over 11 bases. This CDR3 contains 14 residues. Trimming cost V 4 bases and J 6 bases; bases outside gene matches: 5. The germline CDR1 and CDR2 sequences are MNHNY and SVGAGI (reference sequence). CDR3 in amino acids: CASSSPGTGGEQYF. In DNA, the CDR3 is TGTGCCAGCAGTTCCCCCGGGACAGGGGGCGAGCAGTACTTC.

The V and J genes are TRBV30 and TRBJ1-2; 7 nucleotides line up with TRBD1. The V gene end was trimmed by 2 bases and the J gene end by 5 bases; junction bases not matched to a gene: 5. This CDR3 comprises 13 residues. CDR1 and CDR2 (germline): GTSNPN, SVGIG (reference sequence). The CDR3 region is CAWSWTGNYGYTF. CDR3 nucleotides: TGTGCCTGGAGTTGGACAGGCAATTATGGCTACACCTTC.

This clone has just a few counts. V is TRBV29-1 and J is TRBJ2-7, with TRBD1 as a possible D gene (5 bases). Germline loops: CDR1 SQVTM, CDR2 ANQGSEA. Trimming shortened V by 7 bases and J by 3 bases, and 13 bases separated the two germline ends. This CDR3 spans 12 amino acids. CDR3 residues: CSAKDTGYEQYF. Written as DNA, the CDR3 is TGCAGCGCTAAGGACACCGGCTACGAGCAGTACTTC.

This clone occurred many times. CDR3 in DNA: TGTGCCAGCAGCGTATCGAAAAGTAATTCACCCCTCCACTTT. Encoded protein: CASSVSKSNSPLHF. The chain joins TRBV9 to TRBJ1-6; no definite D call. Germline CDR1 reads SGDLS; CDR2 reads YYNGEE. This CDR3 has 14 residues. Trimming removed 1 base at V and 6 bases at J, with 8 bases between.

This clone was counted between two and nine times. Germline and junction disagree at one end, which may indicate a read error. The chain couples TRBV30 to TRBJ2-3, with a possible D match to TRBD1 (6 bases). Germline assignment: CDR1 GTSNPN and CDR2 SVGIG (reference sequence). This CDR3 is 16 amino acids long. The CDR3 sequence is CAWRFKQGVHTYTQYF. The CDR3 DNA follows: TGTGCCTGGAGGTTCAAACAGGGAGTACACACATATACGCAGTATTTT.

This clone has a handful of counts. V gene TRBV7-9 combines with J gene TRBJ2-6; no clear D. The V gene's germline CDR1 is SEHNR and CDR2 FQNEAQ (reference sequence). CDR3 length: 14 residues. V was pared by 5 bases and J by 4 bases, with 9 bases between. The CDR3 DNA is TGTGCCAGCAGCCCGCTTCTCGGGGCCAACGTCCTGACTTTC. This gives the protein CASSPLLGANVLTF. Filled out from reference TRBV7-9 and TRBJ2-6, the complete variable domain reads DTGVSQNPRHKITKRGQNVTFRCDPISEHNRLYWYRQTLGQGPEFLTYFQNEAQLEKSRLLSDRFSAERPKGSFSTLEIQRTEQGDSAMYLCASSPLLGANVLTFGAGSRLTVL.

The table lists this clone with many counts. The chain couples TRBV27 to TRBJ2-2; D is undetermined. V shed 5 bases and J shed 5 bases, with 6 bases lying between them. CDR1 and CDR2 (germline): MNHEY, SMNVEV (reference sequence). The CDR3 totals 12 residues. The CDR3 is CASSMITGELFF. The CDR3 bases are TGTGCCAGCAGTATGATTACCGGGGAGCTGTTTTTT.

The CDR3 reads CSVEDRGEELYEQYF. Here the CDR3 DNA reads TGCAGCGTTGAAGATCGAGGGGAAGAGCTCTACGAGCAGTACTTC. This chain links TRBV29-1 with TRBJ2-7; D is possibly TRBD1 or TRBD2 (5 bases each). The V end lost 0 bases, the J end lost 3 bases, and 15 bases lay between the germline ends. This CDR3 has 15 residues. In germline, CDR1 is SQVTM, CDR2 ANQGSEA.

CDR3 sequence: CASSVVSGGRTDTQYF. The CDR3 bases are TGTGCCAGCAGCGTAGTAAGCGGGGGACGCACAGATACGCAGTATTTT. The J gene is TRBJ2-3, the V gene TRBV9; TRBD2 agrees at 8 bases. The CDR3 consists of 16 residues. The J segment lost 1 base and the V segment lost 0 bases, leaving 4 bases of the junction unmatched. Germline assignment: CDR1 SGDLS and CDR2 YYNGEE.

This clone was seen a few times. The chain couples TRBV7-8 to TRBJ2-3, with 10 bases lining up with TRBD2. V shed 4 bases, J shed 2 bases, and the junction held 9 bases outside the gene matches. Germline lookup yields CDR1 SGHVS and CDR2 FQNEAQ. This CDR3 is built from 17 residues. CDR3 nucleotide sequence: TGTGCCAGCAGCTCAGAGATAGCGGGGGGAAACACAGATACGCAGTATTTT. It translates to CASSSEIAGGNTDTQYF.

This clone was picked up a small number of times. The same CDR3 can be traced to other DNA sequences in this sample. V gene TRBV27 combines with J gene TRBJ1-5; no clear D gene. This CDR3 comprises 12 residues. Trimming removed 3 bases at V and 4 bases at J, with 4 bases between. Per the germline V gene, CDR1 is MNHEY and CDR2 is SMNVEV (reference sequence). Here the CDR3 reads CASSFPNQPQHF. The CDR3 DNA sequence: TGTGCCAGCAGTTTTCCGAATCAGCCCCAGCATTTT.

On this clone itself: A read error may be the cause here, since a much bigger clone is one base away. V is TRBV7-9 and J is TRBJ1-1, with D unclear. The CDR3 length is 12 residues. Trimming pared 5 bases from V and 7 bases from J, leaving 11 bases between. Germline lookup yields CDR1 SEHNR and CDR2 FQNEAQ (reference sequence). The CDR3 sequence: CASSLLDGEAFF. CDR3 nucleotides: TGTGCCAGCAGCCTCCTCGACGGTGAAGCTTTCTTT.

V and J are TRBV10-3 and TRBJ2-1; maybe TRBD2 (6 bases). CDR3 length: 16 residues. The germline CDR1 and CDR2 sequences are ENHRY and SYGVKD. The V end lost 2 bases, the J end lost 5 bases, and 16 bases lay between the germline ends. The CDR3 loop reads CAISELWDSTDNEQFF. The DNA for the CDR3 is TGTGCCATCAGTGAGCTATGGGACTCGACTGACAATGAGCAGTTCTTC.

This clone showed up just a few times. This sequence joins TRBV5-5 and TRBJ1-1; D gene unclear. The germline V and J ends were trimmed by 0 bases and 5 bases, with 8 bases remaining between them. Per germline, CDR1 SGHKS and CDR2 YYEKEE (reference sequence). This CDR3 comprises 13 residues. CDR3 loop: CASSLGWRTEAFF. CDR3 in DNA: TGTGCCAGCAGCTTGGGGTGGCGGACTGAAGCTTTCTTT.

The chain joins TRBV4-2 to TRBJ2-5, with no clear D. In germline, CDR1 is LGHNA, CDR2 YNFKEQ. V was pared by 6 bases and J by 5 bases, with 13 bases between. The CDR3 has 13 residues. The CDR3 reads CASSLDGSETQYF. CDR3 sequence (DNA): TGTGCCAGCAGTTTGGACGGGTCGGAGACCCAGTACTTC.

This clone was observed a few times. The V gene is TRBV27, the J gene TRBJ1-5, with no clear D. The V end lost 9 bases, the J end lost 0 bases, and 9 bases lay between the germline ends. The CDR3 totals 13 residues. The germline gives CDR1 MNHEY, CDR2 SMNVEV (reference sequence). The CDR3 is CASSRYSNQPQHF. Written as DNA, the CDR3 is TGTGCCAGTAGCCGTTATAGCAATCAGCCCCAGCATTTT.

The V gene is TRBV29-1, the J gene TRBJ2-2, with TRBD2 as a possible D gene (5 bases). This CDR3 comprises 14 residues. Trimming cost V 0 bases and J 8 bases, with 13 bases left between them. In germline, CDR1 is SQVTM, CDR2 ANQGSEA. The chain's CDR3 is CSVEDGSGIGELFF. In nucleotides, the CDR3 is TGCAGCGTTGAAGATGGGTCGGGGATTGGGGAGCTGTTTTTT.

This clone was observed a single time. Just one base apart from a much larger clone, this may be a read error. J is TRBJ2-7 and V is TRBV5-6; TRBD1 is a possible D gene (5 bases). The CDR3 has 12 residues. Trimming stripped 3 bases from V and 3 bases from J, with 7 bases between. Germline CDR1 and CDR2: SGHDT and YYEEEE. CDR3 loop: CASSSDSYEQYF. CDR3 nucleotide sequence: TGTGCCAGCAGCTCCGACAGCTACGAGCAGTACTTC.

This chain connects TRBV15 to TRBJ2-7, with D uncertain. The V end lost 3 bases, the J end lost 3 bases, and 6 bases lay between the germline ends. Germline CDR1 reads LNHNV; CDR2 reads YYDKDF (reference sequence). The CDR3 is 12 amino acids. The CDR3 coding sequence is TGTGCCACCAGCAGGCACTACTACGAGCAGTACTTC. Encoded protein: CATSRHYYEQYF.